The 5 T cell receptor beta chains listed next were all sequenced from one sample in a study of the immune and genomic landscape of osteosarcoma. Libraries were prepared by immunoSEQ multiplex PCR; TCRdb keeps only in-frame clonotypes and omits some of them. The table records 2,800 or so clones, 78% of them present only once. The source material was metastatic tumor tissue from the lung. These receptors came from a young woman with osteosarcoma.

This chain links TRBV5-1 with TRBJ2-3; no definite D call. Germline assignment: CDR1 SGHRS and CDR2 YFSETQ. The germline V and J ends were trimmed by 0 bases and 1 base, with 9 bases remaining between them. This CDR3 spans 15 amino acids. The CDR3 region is CASSLVEPCTDTQYF. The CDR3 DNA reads TGCGCCAGCAGCTTGGTGGAACCTTGCACAGATACGCAGTATTTT. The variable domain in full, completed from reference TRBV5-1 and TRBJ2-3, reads KAGVTQTPRYLIKTRGQQVTLSCSPISGHRSVSWYQQTPGQGLQFLFEYFSETQRNKGNFPGRFSGRQFSNSRSEMNVSTLELGDSALYLCASSLVEPCTDTQYFGPGTRLTVL.

The CDR3 coding sequence is TGCAGCGGGAATAAACAGGAGAATACAGATACGCAGTATTTT. Its protein product is CSGNKQENTDTQYF. This chain connects TRBV29-1 to TRBJ2-3; the D gene is possibly TRBD1 (5 bases). Trimming left V 7 bases short and J 3 bases short, with 17 bases between. Germline values: CDR1 SQVTM, CDR2 ANQGSEA. This CDR3 comprises 14 residues.

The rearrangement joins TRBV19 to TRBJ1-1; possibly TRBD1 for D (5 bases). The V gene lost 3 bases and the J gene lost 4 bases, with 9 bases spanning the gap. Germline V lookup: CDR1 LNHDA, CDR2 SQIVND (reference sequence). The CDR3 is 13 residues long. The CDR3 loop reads CASSMGGTTEAFF. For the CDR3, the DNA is TGTGCCAGTAGTATGGGGGGGACCACTGAAGCTTTCTTT. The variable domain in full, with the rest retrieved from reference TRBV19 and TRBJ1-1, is DGGITQSPKYLFRKEGQNVTLSCEQNLNHDAMYWYRQDPGQGLRLIYYSQIVNDFQKGDIAEGYSVSREKKESFPLTVTSAQKNPTAFYLCASSMGGTTEAFFGQGTRLTVV.

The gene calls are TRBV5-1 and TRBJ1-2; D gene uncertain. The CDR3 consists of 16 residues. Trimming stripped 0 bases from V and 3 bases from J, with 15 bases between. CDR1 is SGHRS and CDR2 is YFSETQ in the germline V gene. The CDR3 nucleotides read TGCGCCAGCAGCTTGGCCGCGAAGGGCTTTCACTATGGCTACACCTTC. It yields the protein CASSLAAKGFHYGYTF.

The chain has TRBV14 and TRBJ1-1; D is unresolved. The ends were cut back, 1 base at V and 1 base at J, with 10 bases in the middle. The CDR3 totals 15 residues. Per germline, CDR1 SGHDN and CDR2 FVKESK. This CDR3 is CASSQVRARNTEAFF. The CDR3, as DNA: TGTGCCAGCAGCCAAGTAAGGGCTCGGAACACTGAAGCTTTCTTT.